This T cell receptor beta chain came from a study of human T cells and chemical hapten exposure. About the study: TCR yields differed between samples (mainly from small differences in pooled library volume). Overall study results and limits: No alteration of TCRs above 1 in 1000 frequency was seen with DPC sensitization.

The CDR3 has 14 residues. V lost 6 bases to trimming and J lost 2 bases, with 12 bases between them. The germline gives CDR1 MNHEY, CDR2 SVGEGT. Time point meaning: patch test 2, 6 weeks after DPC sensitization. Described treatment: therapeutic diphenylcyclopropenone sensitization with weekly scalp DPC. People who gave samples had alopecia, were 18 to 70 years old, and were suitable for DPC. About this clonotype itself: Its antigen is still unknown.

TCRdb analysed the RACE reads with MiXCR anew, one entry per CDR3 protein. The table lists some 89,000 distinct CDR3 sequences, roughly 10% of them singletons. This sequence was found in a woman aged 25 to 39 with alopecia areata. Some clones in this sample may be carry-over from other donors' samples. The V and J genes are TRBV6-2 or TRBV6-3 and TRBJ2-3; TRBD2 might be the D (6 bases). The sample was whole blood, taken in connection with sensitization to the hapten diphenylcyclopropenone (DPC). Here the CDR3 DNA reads TGTGCCAGCAGGTTCGGAGGGCTCACAGATACGCAGTATTTT. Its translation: CASRFGGLTDTQYF.